This is a list of T cell receptor beta chains from one sample in a study of OX40 agonist ivuxolimab in advanced cancers. TCRdb's table, derived via immunoSEQ multiplex PCR, lists solely in-frame clones and lacks some. The sample contains roughly 64,000 clones, about four fifths of which appear only once. Sequencing was performed on CD4+ or CD8+ T cells sorted from blood, taken in a trial of the OX40 agonist ivuxolimab. All receptors derive from an adult with an advanced solid tumor such as melanoma, head and neck, liver or kidney cancer. Both conserved end residues are part of each CDR3. D genes are given only for firm matches. Part of the rows lack a size; the others show once, few, many or a class for expanded clones.

size	D	V	J	CDR3	DNA
.	TRBD1	TRBV6-5	TRBJ1-1	CASSYGQGARTEAFF	TGTGCCAGCAGTTACGGACAGGGGGCTAGAACTGAAGCTTTCTTT
.	.	TRBV19	TRBJ2-3	CASSIGNTDTQYF	TGTGCCAGTAGTATAGGGAACACAGATACGCAGTATTTT
.	.	TRBV5-1	TRBJ2-7	CASSFNPAPYEQYF	TGCGCCAGCAGCTTTAACCCAGCTCCCTACGAGCAGTACTTC
.	TRBD2	TRBV5-4	TRBJ2-5	CASSGGGLASQETQYF	TGTGCCAGCAGCGGGGGGGGACTAGCGAGCCAAGAGACCCAGTACTTC
.	.	TRBV2	TRBJ1-5	CASSKGGLSNQPQHF	TGTGCCAGCAGCAAGGGGGGACTTAGCAATCAGCCCCAGCATTTT
.	.	TRBV6-5	TRBJ2-1	CASSSFRVSRNNEQFF	TGTGCCAGCAGTTCTTTCCGCGTTAGTAGAAACAATGAGCAGTTCTTC
.	.	TRBV11-2	TRBJ2-2	CASSLDRWGLGRAGELFF	TGTGCCAGCAGCTTAGATCGTTGGGGGTTAGGTCGGGCCGGGGAGCTGTTTTTT
.	.	TRBV7-2	TRBJ2-3	CASSLAGGGIDTQYF	TGTGCCAGCAGCTTAGCTGGGGGAGGAATAGATACGCAGTATTTT
.	.	TRBV12-2	TRBJ2-1	CASRLGRDYYNEQFF	TGTGCAAGTCGCTTAGGCCGGGACTACTACAATGAGCAGTTCTTC
.	.	TRBV7-8	TRBJ2-7	CASSSYRLGEGEQYF	TGTGCCAGCAGCTCATACCGACTTGGGGAAGGGGAGCAGTACTTC
.	TRBD1	TRBV15	TRBJ1-2	CATSKSTGLIPGYTF	TGTGCCACCAGCAAGTCGACAGGGTTGATCCCCGGCTACACCTTC
few	.	TRBV11-2	TRBJ1-2	CASERGDGYGYTF	TGTGCCAGTGAGAGGGGGGATGGCTATGGCTACACCTTC
.	.	TRBV5-4	TRBJ2-7	CASSLQGVSGYEQYF	TGTGCCAGCAGCCTACAGGGCGTTTCGGGCTACGAGCAGTACTTC
.	.	TRBV2	TRBJ2-5	CASSWDTGETQYF	TGTGCCAGCAGTTGGGACACTGGAGAGACCCAGTACTTC
.	.	TRBV19	TRBJ1-6	CASKERNNSPLHF	TGTGCCAGTAAGGAACGGAATAATTCACCCCTCCACTTT
.	.	TRBV6-5	TRBJ1-2	CASSYSDIPYGYTF	TGTGCCAGCAGTTACTCCGACATACCCTATGGCTACACCTTC
.	.	TRBV4-3	TRBJ2-7	CASSQGRGGIPPEQYF	TGCGCCAGCAGCCAAGGGAGGGGGGGGATTCCCCCCGAGCAGTACTTC
once	.	TRBV9	TRBJ1-6	CASRGEGQGNSPLHF	TGTGCCAGCAGGGGTGAAGGGCAGGGGAATTCACCCCTCCACTTT
.	.	TRBV5-6	TRBJ1-2	CASSLQGAGYGYTF	TGTGCCAGCAGCTTGCAAGGGGCCGGCTATGGCTACACCTTC
.	.	TRBV6-6	TRBJ1-4	CASRPGTRVEKLFF	TGTGCCAGCAGACCCGGGACCCGGGTCGAAAAACTGTTTTTT
.	.	TRBV4-3	TRBJ2-7	CASSQDDRVYEQYF	TGCGCCAGCAGCCAAGATGACCGGGTCTACGAGCAGTACTTC
.	TRBD1	TRBV27	TRBJ2-7	CASSSHISTGGLSYEQYF	TGTGCCAGCAGTTCACATATTTCGACAGGGGGACTCTCCTACGAGCAGTACTTC
.	TRBD2	TRBV2	TRBJ2-3	CASSDSGGFTDTQYF	TGTGCCAGCAGTGATAGCGGGGGGTTCACAGATACGCAGTATTTT
.	TRBD2	TRBV6-4	TRBJ2-1	CASSETSGRNEQFF	TGTGCCAGCAGTGAAACTAGCGGGAGAAATGAGCAGTTCTTC
.	TRBD1	TRBV5-4	TRBJ2-5	CASSSGQGRETQYF	TGTGCCAGCAGTTCAGGACAGGGCCGGGAGACCCAGTACTTC
.	TRBD1	TRBV5-5	TRBJ1-2	CASSSPGQGNYGYTF	TGTGCCAGCAGCTCGCCGGGACAGGGGAACTATGGCTACACCTTC
.	.	TRBV6-1	TRBJ1-6	CASRVESSYNSPLHF	TGTGCCAGCAGGGTTGAGAGCTCCTATAATTCACCCCTCCACTTT
.	.	TRBV9	TRBJ2-1	CASNPGLDMEGYEQFF	TGTGCCAGCAACCCTGGGTTGGATATGGAGGGATATGAGCAGTTCTTC
.	TRBD1	TRBV7-2	TRBJ1-3	CASSARQGAAGNTIYF	TGTGCCAGCAGCGCAAGACAGGGGGCTGCTGGAAACACCATATATTTT
once	.	TRBV6-1	TRBJ1-2	CASSRDLLNYGYTF	TGTGCCAGCAGTCGGGACTTACTCAACTATGGCTACACCTTC
.	.	TRBV28	TRBJ1-4	CASRLVGAGRANEKLFF	TGTGCCAGCAGACTAGTCGGGGCCGGTAGGGCTAATGAAAAACTGTTTTTT
.	.	TRBV28	TRBJ1-2	CASSPSLTAYGYTF	TGTGCCAGCAGTCCCTCATTAACAGCCTATGGCTACACCTTC
.	TRBD2	TRBV12-5	TRBJ2-7	CASGLVLPILAGGPHHEQYF	TGTGCTAGTGGTTTGGTACTCCCCATACTAGCGGGAGGGCCTCACCACGAGCAGTACTTC
.	TRBD2	TRBV9	TRBJ2-1	CASSAGTSAYNEQFF	TGTGCCAGCAGCGCGGGGACTAGCGCCTACAATGAGCAGTTCTTC
few	TRBD1	TRBV2	TRBJ2-7	CASGTVYEQYF	TGTGCCAGCGGGACAGTCTACGAGCAGTACTTC
.	.	TRBV6-1	TRBJ1-5	CASSEDIGGNQPQHF	TGTGCCAGCAGTGAAGATATCGGGGGCAATCAGCCCCAGCATTTT
.	.	TRBV5-1	TRBJ2-7	CASSLVGGLGSYEQYF	TGCGCCAGCAGCTTGGTAGGGGGTCTGGGATCCTACGAGCAGTACTTC
.	.	TRBV7-3	TRBJ2-5	CASSLTGSRGETQYF	TGTGCCAGCAGCTTAACCGGGTCAAGGGGGGAGACCCAGTACTTC
.	.	TRBV19	TRBJ2-7	CASSIQDGGYEQYF	TGTGCCAGTAGTATTCAGGACGGAGGCTACGAGCAGTACTTC
.	.	TRBV7-9	TRBJ1-1	CASSFWTMNTEAFF	TGTGCCAGCAGCTTTTGGACAATGAACACTGAAGCTTTCTTT
few	TRBD1	TRBV19	TRBJ2-5	CASSVGQQETQYF	TGTGCCAGTAGTGTGGGACAGCAAGAGACCCAGTACTTC
.	.	TRBV27	TRBJ2-7	CASSPRPDWGSYEQYF	TGTGCCAGCAGTCCACGCCCCGACTGGGGCTCCTACGAGCAGTACTTC
.	.	TRBV19	TRBJ1-3	CASTRTVSSGNTIYF	TGTGCCAGTACCAGGACAGTCTCCTCTGGAAACACCATATATTTT
.	.	TRBV2	TRBJ1-1	CASSAQGNTEAFF	TGTGCCAGCAGTGCACAGGGGAACACTGAAGCTTTCTTT
.	TRBD2	TRBV29-1	TRBJ2-7	CSVASGTFEQYF	TGCAGCGTTGCAAGCGGGACTTTCGAGCAGTACTTC
.	.	TRBV5-1	TRBJ1-5	CASSLEGARNQPQHF	TGCGCCAGCAGCTTGGAAGGTGCTCGCAATCAGCCCCAGCATTTT
.	TRBD2	TRBV7-2	TRBJ2-5	CASRGSGIPQETQYF	TGTGCCAGCAGGGGTAGCGGGATCCCCCAAGAGACCCAGTACTTC